Shown below are 6 T cell receptor beta chains from a single sample sequenced in a study of control samples from healthy donors and cancer patients. The data were produced by immunoSEQ multiplex PCR, yet TCRdb's version contains in-frame clones alone and is incomplete. The sample consists of about 130,000 clones, around 92% of them appearing once. The sequencing sample was made of blood. These receptors came from a woman aged 45-60 years in good health.

This chain uses TRBV19 with TRBJ1-1; D unresolved. Trimming left V 6 bases short and J 8 bases short, with 16 bases between. The V gene's germline CDR1 is LNHDA and CDR2 SQIVND (reference sequence). This CDR3 is built from 13 residues. CDR3 sequence reads: CASSPPGLTEAFF. The CDR3 DNA sequence: TGTGCCAGTAGCCCCCCGGGATTAACGGAAGCTTTCTTT.

The chain joins TRBV27 to TRBJ1-5, with D possibly matching TRBD1 (5 bases). Germline-derived CDR1 and CDR2 are MNHEY and SMNVEV (reference sequence). The ends were cut back, 4 bases at V and 6 bases at J, with 22 bases in the middle. The length of the CDR3 is 17 residues. The CDR3 protein is CASSSDRGLMRPQPQHF. The CDR3 coding sequence is TGTGCCAGCAGTTCCGACCGGGGCCTAATGCGTCCTCAGCCCCAGCATTTT.

The rearrangement links TRBV6-1 to TRBJ2-5, with D perhaps TRBD2 (7 bases). CDR1 is MNHNS, CDR2 SASEGT, per germline. The ends were cut back, 3 bases at V and 4 bases at J, with 21 bases in the middle. The CDR3 loop spans 17 amino acids. The CDR3 sequence: CASSDSVGGRRLETQYF. CDR3 nucleotides: TGTGCCAGCAGTGATAGTGTCGGGGGGCGACGGCTAGAGACCCAGTACTTC.

This chain connects TRBV28 to TRBJ1-2; D not resolved. The V end was cut by 6 bases, the J end by 2 bases, with 10 bases between. The germline V gene encodes CDR1 MDHEN and CDR2 SYDVKM. The CDR3 is made up of 13 amino acids. Here the CDR3 reads CASSLIRNYGYTF. The CDR3 coding sequence is TGTGCCAGCAGCCTCATTAGGAACTATGGCTACACCTTC.

V and J are TRBV18 and TRBJ2-7; D may match TRBD1 or TRBD2 (5 bases each). Germline V gives CDR1 KGHSH, CDR2 LQKENI. The length of the CDR3 is 13 residues. V lost 4 bases to trimming and J lost 3 bases, with 10 bases between them. DNA of the CDR3: TGTGCCAGCTCACGAGGGGATTACTACGAGCAGTACTTC. It is translated as CASSRGDYYEQYF.

This clone turned up a few times. The V and J genes are TRBV11-2 and TRBJ2-7; 9 bases are a match to TRBD1. CDR3 length: 14 residues. V was pared by 1 base and J by 6 bases, with 4 bases of the junction left unmatched. CDR1 and CDR2 (germline): SGHAT, FQNNGV. The CDR3: CASSLGTGDFEQYF. CDR3 bases: TGTGCCAGCAGCTTAGGGACAGGGGATTTCGAGCAGTACTTC.